These 2 T cell receptor beta chains share one sample of origin, sequenced in a study of T cell clones after liver transplantation. This table comes from immunoSEQ multiplex PCR, and its TCRdb copy is limited to in-frame clones, with some not included. Of tens of thousands of clones in the sample, 90% were seen once. The sample was CD4+ T cells from blood, taken before liver transplant. These receptors all stem from a human donor who received a liver transplant.

This clone was detected ten times or more. V usage is TRBV27 and J usage is TRBJ2-5; 9 bases map to TRBD1. Germline V gives CDR1 MNHEY, CDR2 SMNVEV (reference sequence). The CDR3 has 15 amino acids. The V segment lost 5 bases and the J segment 5 bases; nucleotides outside the gene matches: 9. The CDR3 reads CASSPTQGAWETQYF. CDR3 in DNA: TGTGCCAGCAGTCCGACACAGGGGGCTTGGGAGACCCAGTACTTC.

The rearrangement joins TRBV7-2 to TRBJ1-2; possibly TRBD1 for D (5 bases). V was shortened by 5 bases and J by 11 bases, with 18 bases between the two germline ends. The germline V gene encodes CDR1 SGHTA and CDR2 FQGNSA. The CDR3 runs 13 residues. The CDR3 is CASSPGTQAPYTF. CDR3 nucleotides: TGTGCCAGCAGCCCCGGGACCCAGGCCCCATACACCTTC. The full variable domain, in which reference TRBV7-2 and TRBJ1-2 provide the parts outside the CDR3, is GAGVSQSPSNKVTEKGKDVELRCDPISGHTALYWYRQSLGQGLEFLIYFQGNSAPDKSGLPSDRFSAERTGGSVSTLTIQRTQQEDSAVYLCASSPGTQAPYTFGSGTRLTVV.